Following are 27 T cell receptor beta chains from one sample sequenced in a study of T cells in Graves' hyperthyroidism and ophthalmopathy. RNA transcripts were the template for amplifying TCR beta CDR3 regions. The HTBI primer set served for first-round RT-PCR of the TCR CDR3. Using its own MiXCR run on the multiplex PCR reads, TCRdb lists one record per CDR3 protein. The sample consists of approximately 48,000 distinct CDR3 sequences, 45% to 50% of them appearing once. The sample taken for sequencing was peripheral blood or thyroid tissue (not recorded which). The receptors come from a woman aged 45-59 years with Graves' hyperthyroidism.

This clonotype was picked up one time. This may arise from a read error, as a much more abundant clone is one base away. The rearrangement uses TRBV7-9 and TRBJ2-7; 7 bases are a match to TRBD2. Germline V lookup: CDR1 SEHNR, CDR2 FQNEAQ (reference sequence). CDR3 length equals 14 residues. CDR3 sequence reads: CASSKRGRVSEQHF. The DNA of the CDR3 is TGTGCCAGCAGCAAACGCGGGAGAGTTAGCGAGCAGCACTTC. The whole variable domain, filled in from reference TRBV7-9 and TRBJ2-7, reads DTGVSQNPRHKITKRGQNVTFRCDPISEHNRLYWYRQTLGQGPEFLTYFQNEAQLEKSRLLSDRFSAERPKGSFSTLEIQRTEQGDSAMYLCASSKRGRVSEQHFGPGTRLTVT.

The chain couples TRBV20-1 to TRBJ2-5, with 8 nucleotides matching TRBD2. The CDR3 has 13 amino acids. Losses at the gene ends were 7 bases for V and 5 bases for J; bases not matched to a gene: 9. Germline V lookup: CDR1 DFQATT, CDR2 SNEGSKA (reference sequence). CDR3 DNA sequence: TGCAGTGTTACAGCGGGAGTCGTGGAGACCCAGTACTTC. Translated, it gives CSVTAGVVETQYF.

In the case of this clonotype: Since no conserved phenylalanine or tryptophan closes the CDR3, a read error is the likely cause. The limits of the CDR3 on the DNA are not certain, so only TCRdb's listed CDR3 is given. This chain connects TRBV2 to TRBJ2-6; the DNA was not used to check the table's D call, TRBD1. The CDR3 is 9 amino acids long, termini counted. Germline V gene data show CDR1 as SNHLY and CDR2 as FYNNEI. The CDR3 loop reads CASRGTATV.

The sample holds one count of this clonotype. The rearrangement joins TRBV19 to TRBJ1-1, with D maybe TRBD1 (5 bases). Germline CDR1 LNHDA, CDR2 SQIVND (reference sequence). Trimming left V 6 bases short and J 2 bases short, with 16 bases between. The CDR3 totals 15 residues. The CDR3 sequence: CASRGTGPLNTEAFF. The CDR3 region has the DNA TGTGCCAGTAGAGGGACCGGGCCTTTAAACACTGAAGCTTTCTTT.

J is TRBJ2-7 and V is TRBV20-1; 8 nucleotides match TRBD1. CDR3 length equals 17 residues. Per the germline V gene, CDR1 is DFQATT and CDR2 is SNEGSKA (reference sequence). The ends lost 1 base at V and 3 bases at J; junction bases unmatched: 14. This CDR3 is CSARAHDRGVLGYEQYF. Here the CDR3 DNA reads TGCAGTGCTAGAGCCCACGACAGGGGAGTACTGGGCTACGAGCAGTACTTC.

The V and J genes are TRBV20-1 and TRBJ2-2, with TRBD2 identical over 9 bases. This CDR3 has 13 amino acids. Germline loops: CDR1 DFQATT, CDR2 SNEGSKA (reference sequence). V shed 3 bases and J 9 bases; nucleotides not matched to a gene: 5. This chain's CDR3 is CSARISGSRELFF. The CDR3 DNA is TGCAGTGCTAGGATTAGCGGGAGTAGGGAGCTGTTTTTT.

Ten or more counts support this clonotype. The CDR3 DNA sequence: TGTGCCAGCAGCCATCGACAGGGAAAACTGTTTTTT. Its protein is CASSHRQGKLFF. The rearrangement uses TRBV3-1 and TRBJ1-4, with 7 bases that match TRBD1. Unmatched junction bases numbered 2, after V lost 3 bases and J lost 10 bases. The CDR3 loop spans 12 amino acids. Per the germline V gene, CDR1 is LGHDT and CDR2 is YNNKEL (reference sequence). The full variable domain, in which reference TRBV3-1 and TRBJ1-4 provide the parts outside the CDR3, is DTAVSQTPKYLVTQMGNDKSIKCEQNLGHDTMYWYKQDSKKFLKIMFSYNNKELIINETVPNRFSPKSPDKAHLNLHINSLELGDSAVYFCASSHRQGKLFFGSGTQLSVL.

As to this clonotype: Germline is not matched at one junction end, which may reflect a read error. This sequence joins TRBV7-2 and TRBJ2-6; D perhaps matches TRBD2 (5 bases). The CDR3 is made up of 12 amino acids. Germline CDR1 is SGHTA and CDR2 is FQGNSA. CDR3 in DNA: TGTGCCAGCAGCCCCGACCCGAGGACTGAAGCTTTC. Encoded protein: CASSPDPRTEAF. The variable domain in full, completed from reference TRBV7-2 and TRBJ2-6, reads GAGVSQSPSNKVTEKGKDVELRCDPISGHTALYWYRQSLGQGLEFLIYFQGNSAPDKSGLPSDRFSAERTGGSVSTLTIQRTQQEDSAVYLCASSPDPRTEAFGAGSRLTVL.

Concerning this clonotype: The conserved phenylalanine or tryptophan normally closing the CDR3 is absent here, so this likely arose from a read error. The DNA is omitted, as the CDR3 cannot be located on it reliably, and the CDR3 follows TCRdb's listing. CDR3 protein: CSARDNPR. The chain is built from TRBV20-1 and TRBJ1-6. The CDR3 has 8 residues if both end residues are counted. Per the germline V gene, CDR1 is DFQATT and CDR2 is SNEGSKA (reference sequence).

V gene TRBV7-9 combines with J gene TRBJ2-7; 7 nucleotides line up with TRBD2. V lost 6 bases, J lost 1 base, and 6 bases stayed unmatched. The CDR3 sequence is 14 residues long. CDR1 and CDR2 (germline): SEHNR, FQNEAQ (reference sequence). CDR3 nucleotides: TGTGCCAGCAGAGCCACTAGCGTGTCCTACGAGCAGTACTTC. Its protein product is CASRATSVSYEQYF.

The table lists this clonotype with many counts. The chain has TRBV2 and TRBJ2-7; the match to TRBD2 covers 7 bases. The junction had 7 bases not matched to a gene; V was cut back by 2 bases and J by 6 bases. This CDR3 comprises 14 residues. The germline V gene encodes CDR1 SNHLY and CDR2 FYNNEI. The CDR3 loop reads CASSETSGGVEQYF. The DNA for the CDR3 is TGTGCCAGCAGTGAAACATCTGGGGGGGTCGAGCAGTACTTC.

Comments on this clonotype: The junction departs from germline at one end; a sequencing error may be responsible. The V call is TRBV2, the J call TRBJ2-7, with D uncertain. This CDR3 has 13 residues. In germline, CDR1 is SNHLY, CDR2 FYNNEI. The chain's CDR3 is CACSNGQAYEQYF. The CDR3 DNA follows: TGTGCCTGCAGTAACGGGCAGGCGTACGAGCAGTACTTC.

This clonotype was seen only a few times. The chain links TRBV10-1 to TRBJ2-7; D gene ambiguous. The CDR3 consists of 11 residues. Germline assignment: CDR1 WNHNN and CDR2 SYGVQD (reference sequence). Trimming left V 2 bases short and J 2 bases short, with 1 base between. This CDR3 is CASSEAYEQYF. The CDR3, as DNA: TGCGCCAGCAGTGAGGCCTACGAGCAGTACTTC.

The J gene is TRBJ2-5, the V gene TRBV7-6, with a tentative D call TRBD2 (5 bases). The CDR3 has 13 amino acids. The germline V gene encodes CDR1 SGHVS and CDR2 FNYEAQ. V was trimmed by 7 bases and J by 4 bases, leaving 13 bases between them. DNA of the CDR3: TGTGCCAGCACCACCGGGGTGGGAGAGACCCAGTACTTC. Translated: CASTTGVGETQYF.

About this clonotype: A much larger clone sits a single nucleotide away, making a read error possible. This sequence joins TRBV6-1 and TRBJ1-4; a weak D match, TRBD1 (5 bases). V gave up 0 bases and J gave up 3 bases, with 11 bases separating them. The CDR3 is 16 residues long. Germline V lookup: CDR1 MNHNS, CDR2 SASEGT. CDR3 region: CASSEADGGSNEKLFF. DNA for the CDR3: TGTGCCAGCAGTGAAGCTGACGGGGGATCTAATGAAAAACTGTTTTTT.

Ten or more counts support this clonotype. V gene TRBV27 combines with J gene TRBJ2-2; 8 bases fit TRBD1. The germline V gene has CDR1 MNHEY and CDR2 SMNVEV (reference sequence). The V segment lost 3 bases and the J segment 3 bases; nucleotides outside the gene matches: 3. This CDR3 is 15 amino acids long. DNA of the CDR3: TGTGCCAGCAGTTTCAGGGGGCGTGACACCGGGGAGCTGTTTTTT. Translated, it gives CASSFRGRDTGELFF.

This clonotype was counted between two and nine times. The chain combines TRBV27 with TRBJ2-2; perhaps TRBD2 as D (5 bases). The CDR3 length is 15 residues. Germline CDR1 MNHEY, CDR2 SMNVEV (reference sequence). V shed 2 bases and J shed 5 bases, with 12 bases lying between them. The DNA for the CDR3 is TGTGCCAGCAGTTTAGTTGGGAGTGAGACCGGGGAGCTGTTTTTT. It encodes CASSLVGSETGELFF.

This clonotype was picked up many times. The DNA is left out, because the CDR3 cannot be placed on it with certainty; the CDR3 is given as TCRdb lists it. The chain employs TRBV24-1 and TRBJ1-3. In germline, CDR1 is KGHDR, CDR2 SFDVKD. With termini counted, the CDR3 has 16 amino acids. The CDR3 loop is CATSDSGNAWKHHIFF.

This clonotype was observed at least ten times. The CDR3 nucleotides read TGCAGTGCTAAGGACCGCTCTGGGGCCAACGTCCTGACTTTC. Its protein product is CSAKDRSGANVLTF. The gene calls are TRBV20-1 and TRBJ2-6; no clear D gene. Between the trimmed V and J ends, which lost 4 bases and 0 bases, there was a span of 7 bases. This CDR3 is built from 14 residues. Germline V gene lookup returns CDR1 DFQATT and CDR2 SNEGSKA (reference sequence).

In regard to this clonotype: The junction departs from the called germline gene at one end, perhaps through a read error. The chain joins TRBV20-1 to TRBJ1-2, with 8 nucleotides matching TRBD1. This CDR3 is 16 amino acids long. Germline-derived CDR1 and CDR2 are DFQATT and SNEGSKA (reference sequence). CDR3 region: CGARPFRDRIDYSYTF. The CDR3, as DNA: TGCGGTGCTAGACCATTCCGGGACAGGATAGACTATAGCTACACCTTC.

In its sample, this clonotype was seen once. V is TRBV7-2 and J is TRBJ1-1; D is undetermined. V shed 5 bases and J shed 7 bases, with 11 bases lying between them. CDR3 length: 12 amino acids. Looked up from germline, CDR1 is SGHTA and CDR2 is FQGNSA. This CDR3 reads CASSALNNEAFF. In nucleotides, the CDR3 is TGTGCCAGCAGCGCCCTCAATAATGAAGCTTTCTTT.

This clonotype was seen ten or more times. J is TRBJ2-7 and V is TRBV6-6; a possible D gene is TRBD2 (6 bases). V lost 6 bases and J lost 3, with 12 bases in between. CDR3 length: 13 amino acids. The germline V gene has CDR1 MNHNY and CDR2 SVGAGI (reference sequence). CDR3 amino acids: CASSSTSHYEQYF. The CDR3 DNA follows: TGTGCCAGCAGCTCGACTAGTCACTACGAGCAGTACTTC.

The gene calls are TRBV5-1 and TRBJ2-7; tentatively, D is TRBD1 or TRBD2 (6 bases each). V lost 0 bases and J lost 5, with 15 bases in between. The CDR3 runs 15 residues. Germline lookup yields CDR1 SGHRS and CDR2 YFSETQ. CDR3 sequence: CASSLVGGTKDEQYF. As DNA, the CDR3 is TGCGCCAGCAGCTTGGTGGGCGGGACAAAGGACGAGCAGTACTTC.

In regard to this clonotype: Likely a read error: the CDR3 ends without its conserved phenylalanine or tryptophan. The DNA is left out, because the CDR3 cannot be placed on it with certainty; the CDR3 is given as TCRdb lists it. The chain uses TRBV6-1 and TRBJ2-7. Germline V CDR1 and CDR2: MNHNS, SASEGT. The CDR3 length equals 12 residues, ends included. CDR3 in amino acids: CAISESWGEQCL.

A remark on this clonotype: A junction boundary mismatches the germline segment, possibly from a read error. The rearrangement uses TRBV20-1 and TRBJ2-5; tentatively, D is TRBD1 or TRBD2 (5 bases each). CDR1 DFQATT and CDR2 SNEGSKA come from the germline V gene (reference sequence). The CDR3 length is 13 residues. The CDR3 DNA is TGCAGTGCTAGGCGGCTAGAAATCGGGACCCGGTACTTC. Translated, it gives CSARRLEIGTRYF.

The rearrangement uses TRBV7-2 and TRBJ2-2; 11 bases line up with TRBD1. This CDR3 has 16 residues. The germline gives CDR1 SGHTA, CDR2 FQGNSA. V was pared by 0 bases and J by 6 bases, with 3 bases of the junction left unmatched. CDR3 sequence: CASSLARTGGSGELFF. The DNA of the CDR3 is TGTGCCAGCAGCTTAGCTCGGACAGGGGGCTCCGGGGAGCTGTTTTTT.

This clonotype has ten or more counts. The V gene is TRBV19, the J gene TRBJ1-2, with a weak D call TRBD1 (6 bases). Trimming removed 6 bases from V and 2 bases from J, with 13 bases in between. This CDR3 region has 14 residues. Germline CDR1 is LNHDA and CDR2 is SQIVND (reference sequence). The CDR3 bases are TGTGCCAGTAGGCTACCCGGGACAAACTATGGCTACACCTTC. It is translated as CASRLPGTNYGYTF.